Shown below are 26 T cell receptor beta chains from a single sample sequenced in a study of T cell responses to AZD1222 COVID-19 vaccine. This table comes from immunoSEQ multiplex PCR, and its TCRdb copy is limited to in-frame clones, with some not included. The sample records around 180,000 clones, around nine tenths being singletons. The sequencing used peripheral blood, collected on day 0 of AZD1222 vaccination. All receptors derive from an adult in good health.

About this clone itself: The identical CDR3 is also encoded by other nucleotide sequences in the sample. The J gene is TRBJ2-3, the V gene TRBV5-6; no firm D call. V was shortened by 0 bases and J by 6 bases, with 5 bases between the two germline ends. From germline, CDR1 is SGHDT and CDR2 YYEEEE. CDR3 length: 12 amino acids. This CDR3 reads CASSLVGDTQYF. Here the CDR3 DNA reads TGTGCCAGCAGCTTGGTGGGGGATACGCAGTATTTT.

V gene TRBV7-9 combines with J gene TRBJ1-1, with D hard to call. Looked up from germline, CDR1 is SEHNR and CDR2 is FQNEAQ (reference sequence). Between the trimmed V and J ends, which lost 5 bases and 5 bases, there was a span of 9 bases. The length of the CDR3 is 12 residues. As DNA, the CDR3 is TGTGCCAGCAGCCTAAGGAGGACTGAAGCTTTCTTT. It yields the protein CASSLRRTEAFF.

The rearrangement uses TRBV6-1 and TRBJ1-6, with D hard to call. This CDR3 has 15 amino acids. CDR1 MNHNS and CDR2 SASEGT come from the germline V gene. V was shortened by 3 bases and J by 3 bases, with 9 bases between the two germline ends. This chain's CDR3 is CASSDLRDYNSPLHF. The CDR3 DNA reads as TGTGCCAGCAGTGATCTCAGAGACTATAATTCACCCCTCCACTTT.

CDR3 bases: TGTGCCAGCAGCTTAGAAGGGCAGACCGGGGAGCTGTTTTTT. Its translation: CASSLEGQTGELFF. The J gene is TRBJ2-2, the V gene TRBV7-8; no clear D gene. CDR1 is SGHVS and CDR2 is FQNEAQ in the germline V gene. The CDR3 length is 14 residues. V shed 1 base and J shed 5 bases, with 8 bases lying between them.

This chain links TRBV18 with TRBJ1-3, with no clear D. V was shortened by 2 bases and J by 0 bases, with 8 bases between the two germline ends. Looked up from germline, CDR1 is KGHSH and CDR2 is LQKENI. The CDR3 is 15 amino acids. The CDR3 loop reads CASSPRTASGNTIYF. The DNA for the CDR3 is TGTGCCAGCTCACCAAGGACGGCCTCTGGAAACACCATATATTTT.

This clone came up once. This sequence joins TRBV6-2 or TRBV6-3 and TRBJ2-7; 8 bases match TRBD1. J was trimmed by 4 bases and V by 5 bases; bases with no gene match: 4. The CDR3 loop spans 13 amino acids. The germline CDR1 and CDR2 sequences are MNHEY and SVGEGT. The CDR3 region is CASSQGARYEQYF. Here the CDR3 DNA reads TGTGCCAGCAGTCAGGGGGCGCGATACGAGCAGTACTTC.

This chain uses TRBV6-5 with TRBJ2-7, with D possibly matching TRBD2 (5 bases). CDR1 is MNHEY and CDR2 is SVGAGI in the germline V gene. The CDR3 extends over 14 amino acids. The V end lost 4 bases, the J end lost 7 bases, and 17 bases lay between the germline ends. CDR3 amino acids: CASSSGFRRGEQYF. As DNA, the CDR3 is TGTGCCAGCAGTTCCGGGTTTCGGAGAGGGGAGCAGTACTTC.

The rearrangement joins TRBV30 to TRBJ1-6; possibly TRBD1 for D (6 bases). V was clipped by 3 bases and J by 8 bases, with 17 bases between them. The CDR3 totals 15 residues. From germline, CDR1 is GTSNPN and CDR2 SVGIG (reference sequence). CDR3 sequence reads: CAWRRTDKKDSPLHF. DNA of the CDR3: TGTGCCTGGAGACGGACAGACAAAAAGGATTCACCCCTCCACTTT.

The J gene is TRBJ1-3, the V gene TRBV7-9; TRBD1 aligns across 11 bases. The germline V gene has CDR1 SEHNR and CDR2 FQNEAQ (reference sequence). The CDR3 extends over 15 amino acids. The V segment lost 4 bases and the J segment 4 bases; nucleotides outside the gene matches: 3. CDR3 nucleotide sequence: TGTGCCAGCAGCTCCGGGACAGGGGGGGGAAACACCATATATTTT. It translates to CASSSGTGGGNTIYF.

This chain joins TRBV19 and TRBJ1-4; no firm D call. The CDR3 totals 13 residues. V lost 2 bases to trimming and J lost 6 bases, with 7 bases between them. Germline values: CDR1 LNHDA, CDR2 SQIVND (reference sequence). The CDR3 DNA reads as TGTGCCAGTAGTATATCGTGGGATGAAAAACTGTTTTTT. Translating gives CASSISWDEKLFF.

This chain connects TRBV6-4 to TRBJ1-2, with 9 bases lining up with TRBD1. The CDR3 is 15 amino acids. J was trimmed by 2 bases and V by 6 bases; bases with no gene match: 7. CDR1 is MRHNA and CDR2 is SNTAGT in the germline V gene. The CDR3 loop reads CASSADRGANYGYTF. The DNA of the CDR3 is TGTGCCAGCAGCGCCGACAGGGGGGCGAACTATGGCTACACCTTC.

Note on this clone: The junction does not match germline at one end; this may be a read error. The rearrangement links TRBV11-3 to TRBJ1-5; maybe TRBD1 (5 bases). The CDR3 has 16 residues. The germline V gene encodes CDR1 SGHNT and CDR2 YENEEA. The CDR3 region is CASRLASSGGNQPQHF. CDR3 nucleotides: TGTGCCAGCAGGTTAGCCAGTTCGGGGGGGAATCAGCCCCAGCATTTT.

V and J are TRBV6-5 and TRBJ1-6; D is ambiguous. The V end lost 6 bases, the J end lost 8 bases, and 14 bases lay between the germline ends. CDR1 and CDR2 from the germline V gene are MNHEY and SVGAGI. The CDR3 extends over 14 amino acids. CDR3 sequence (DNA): TGTGCCAGCAGCCCGGCTCTGGGTTATTCACCCCTCCACTTT. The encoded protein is CASSPALGYSPLHF.

The CDR3 DNA reads as TGTGCCAGCAGCCCGGGACGGGGCTCTGGAAACACCATATATTTT. Residues: CASSPGRGSGNTIYF. This sequence joins TRBV7-7 and TRBJ1-3, with D perhaps matching TRBD1 (5 bases). Trimming left V 5 bases short and J 0 bases short, with 11 bases between. The germline V gene encodes CDR1 SSHAT and CDR2 FNYEAQ (reference sequence). This CDR3 has 15 residues.

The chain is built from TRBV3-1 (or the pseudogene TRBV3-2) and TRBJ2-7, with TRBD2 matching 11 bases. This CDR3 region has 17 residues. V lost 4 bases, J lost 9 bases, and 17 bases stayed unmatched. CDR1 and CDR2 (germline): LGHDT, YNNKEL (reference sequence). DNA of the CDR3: TGTGCCAGCAGCCGAAAATCCGGGACTAGCGGACTCTTCGGGCAGTACTTC. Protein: CASSRKSGTSGLFGQYF.

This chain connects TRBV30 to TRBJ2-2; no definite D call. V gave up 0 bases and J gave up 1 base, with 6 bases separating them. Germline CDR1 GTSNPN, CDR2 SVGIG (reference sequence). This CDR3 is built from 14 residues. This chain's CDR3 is CAWSVLQNTGELFF. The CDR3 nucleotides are TGTGCCTGGAGTGTACTACAGAACACCGGGGAGCTGTTTTTT.

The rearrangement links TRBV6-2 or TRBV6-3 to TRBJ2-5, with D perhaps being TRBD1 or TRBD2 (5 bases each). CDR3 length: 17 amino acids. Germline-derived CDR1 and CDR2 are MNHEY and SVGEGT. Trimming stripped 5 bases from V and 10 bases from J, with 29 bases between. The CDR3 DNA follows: TGTGCCAGCAGTCCATCGGTCTCCGGGACCGCTCCAAGGAGCCAGTACTTC. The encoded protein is CASSPSVSGTAPRSQYF.

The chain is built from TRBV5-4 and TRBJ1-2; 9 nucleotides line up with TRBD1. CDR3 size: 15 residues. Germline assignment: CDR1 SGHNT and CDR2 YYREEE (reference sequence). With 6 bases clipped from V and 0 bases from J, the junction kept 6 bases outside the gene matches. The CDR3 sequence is CASNSRDRANYGYTF. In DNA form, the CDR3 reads TGTGCCAGCAACTCCCGGGACAGGGCTAACTATGGCTACACCTTC.

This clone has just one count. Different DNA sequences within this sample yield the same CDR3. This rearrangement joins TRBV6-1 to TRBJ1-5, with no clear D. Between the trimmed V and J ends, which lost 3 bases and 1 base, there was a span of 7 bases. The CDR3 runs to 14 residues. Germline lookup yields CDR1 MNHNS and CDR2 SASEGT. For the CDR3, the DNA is TGTGCCAGCAGTGAGACCGGAAGCAATCAGCCCCAGCATTTT. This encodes CASSETGSNQPQHF.

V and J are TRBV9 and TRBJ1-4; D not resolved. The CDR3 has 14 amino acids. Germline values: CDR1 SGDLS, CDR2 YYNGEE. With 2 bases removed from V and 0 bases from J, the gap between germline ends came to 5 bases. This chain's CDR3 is CASSVSPTNEKLFF. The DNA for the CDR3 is TGTGCCAGCAGCGTTAGCCCAACTAATGAAAAACTGTTTTTT.

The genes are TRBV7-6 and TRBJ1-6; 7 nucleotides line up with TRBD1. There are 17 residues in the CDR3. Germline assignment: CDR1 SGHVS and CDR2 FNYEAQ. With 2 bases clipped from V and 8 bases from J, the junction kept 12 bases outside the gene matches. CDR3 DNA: TGTGCCAGCAGCTTACTTACCACAGCAGGGGGACATTCACCCCTCCACTTT. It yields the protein CASSLLTTAGGHSPLHF.

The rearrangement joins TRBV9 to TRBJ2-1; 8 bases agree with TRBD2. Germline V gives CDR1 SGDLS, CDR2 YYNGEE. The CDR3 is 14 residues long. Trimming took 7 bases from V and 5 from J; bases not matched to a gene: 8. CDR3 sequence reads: CASGPAGGHNEQFF. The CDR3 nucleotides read TGTGCCAGCGGGCCTGCGGGGGGCCACAATGAGCAGTTCTTC.

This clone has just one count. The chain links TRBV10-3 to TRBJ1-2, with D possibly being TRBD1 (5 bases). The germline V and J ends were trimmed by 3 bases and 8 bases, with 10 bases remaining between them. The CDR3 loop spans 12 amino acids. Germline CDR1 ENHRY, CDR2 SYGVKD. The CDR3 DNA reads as TGTGCCATCAGTGACGGGGGAACGGGCTACACCTTC. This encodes CAISDGGTGYTF.

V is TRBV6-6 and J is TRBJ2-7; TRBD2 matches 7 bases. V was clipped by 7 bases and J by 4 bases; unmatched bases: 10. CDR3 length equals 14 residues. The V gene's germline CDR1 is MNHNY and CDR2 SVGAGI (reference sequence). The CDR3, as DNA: TGTGCCAGCAAAATAACCGGGACTACGTACGAGCAGTACTTC. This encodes CASKITGTTYEQYF.

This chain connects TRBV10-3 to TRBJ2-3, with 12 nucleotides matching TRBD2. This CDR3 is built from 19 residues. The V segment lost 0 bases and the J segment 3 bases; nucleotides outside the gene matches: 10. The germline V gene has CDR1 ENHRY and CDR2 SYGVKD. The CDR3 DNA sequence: TGTGCCATCAGTGAGTCGACTAGCGGGGGCCCTTTTGGGACAGATACGCAGTATTTT. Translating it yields CAISESTSGGPFGTDTQYF.

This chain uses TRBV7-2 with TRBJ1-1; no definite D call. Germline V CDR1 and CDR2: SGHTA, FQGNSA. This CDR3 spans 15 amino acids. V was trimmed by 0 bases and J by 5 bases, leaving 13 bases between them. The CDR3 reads CASSLAPVAGTEAFF. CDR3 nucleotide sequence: TGTGCCAGCAGCTTAGCACCGGTGGCGGGTACTGAAGCTTTCTTT.